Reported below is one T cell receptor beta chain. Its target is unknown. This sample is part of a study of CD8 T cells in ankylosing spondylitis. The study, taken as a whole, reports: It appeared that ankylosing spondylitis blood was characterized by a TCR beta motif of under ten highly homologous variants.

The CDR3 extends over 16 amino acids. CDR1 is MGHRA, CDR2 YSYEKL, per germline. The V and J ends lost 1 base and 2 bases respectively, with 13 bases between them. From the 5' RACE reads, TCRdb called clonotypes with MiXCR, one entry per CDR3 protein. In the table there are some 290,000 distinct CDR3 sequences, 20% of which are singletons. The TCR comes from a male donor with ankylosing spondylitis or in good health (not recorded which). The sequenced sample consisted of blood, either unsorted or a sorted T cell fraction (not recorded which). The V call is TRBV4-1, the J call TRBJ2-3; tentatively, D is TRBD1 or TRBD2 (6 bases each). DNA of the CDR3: TGCGCCAGCAGCCAAGTGGGGGCGGGACCCACAGATACGCAGTATTTT. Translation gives CASSQVGAGPTDTQYF.